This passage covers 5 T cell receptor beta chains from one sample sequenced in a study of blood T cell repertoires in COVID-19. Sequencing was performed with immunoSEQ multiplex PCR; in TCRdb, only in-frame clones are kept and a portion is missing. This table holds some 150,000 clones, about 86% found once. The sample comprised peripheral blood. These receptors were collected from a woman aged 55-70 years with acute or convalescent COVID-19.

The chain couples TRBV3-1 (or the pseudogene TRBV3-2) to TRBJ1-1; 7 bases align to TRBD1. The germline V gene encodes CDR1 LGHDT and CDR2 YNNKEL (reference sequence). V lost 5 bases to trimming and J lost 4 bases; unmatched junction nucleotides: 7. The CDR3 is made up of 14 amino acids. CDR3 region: CASSGPRGITEAFF. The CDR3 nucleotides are TGTGCCAGCAGCGGACCCAGGGGGATCACTGAAGCTTTCTTT.

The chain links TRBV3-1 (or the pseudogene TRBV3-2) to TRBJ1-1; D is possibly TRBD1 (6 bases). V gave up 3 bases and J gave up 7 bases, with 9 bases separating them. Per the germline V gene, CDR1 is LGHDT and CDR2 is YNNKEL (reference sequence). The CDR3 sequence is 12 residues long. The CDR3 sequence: CASSHNRVEAFF. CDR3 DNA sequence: TGTGCCAGCAGCCACAACAGGGTTGAAGCTTTCTTT.

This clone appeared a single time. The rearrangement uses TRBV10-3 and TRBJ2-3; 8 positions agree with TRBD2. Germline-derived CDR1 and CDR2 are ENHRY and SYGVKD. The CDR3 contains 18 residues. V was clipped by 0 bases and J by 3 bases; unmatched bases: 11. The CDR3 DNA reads TGTGCCATCAGTGAGTCCACAACGGGGGGGCGTGGGACAGATACGCAGTATTTT. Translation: CAISESTTGGRGTDTQYF.

The CDR3 DNA follows: TGTGCCTGGAGTGTACGTAATGGAGTCTCTGGAAACACCATATATTTT. Translation gives CAWSVRNGVSGNTIYF. This sequence joins TRBV30 and TRBJ1-3; D is uncertain. This CDR3 is 16 amino acids long. Trimming removed 0 bases at V and 0 bases at J, with 12 bases between. CDR1 is GTSNPN, CDR2 SVGIG, per germline (reference sequence).

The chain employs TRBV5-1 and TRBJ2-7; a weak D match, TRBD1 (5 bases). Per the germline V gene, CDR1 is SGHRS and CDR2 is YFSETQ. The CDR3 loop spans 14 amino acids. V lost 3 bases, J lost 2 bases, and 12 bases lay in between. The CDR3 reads CASSSRVGTYEQYF. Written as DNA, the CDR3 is TGCGCCAGCAGCTCCAGGGTAGGGACCTACGAGCAGTACTTC.